Below are 27 T cell receptor beta chains sequenced from a single sample in a study of blood T cell repertoires in COVID-19. This table comes from immunoSEQ multiplex PCR, and its TCRdb copy is limited to in-frame clones, with some not included. The sample lists hundreds of thousands of clones; about 88% were seen once. Sequenced sample: PBMCs or T cells enriched from blood (not recorded which). The receptors shown here come from a woman aged 45 to 65 who had recovered from COVID-19.

The chain uses TRBV7-9 and TRBJ2-3, with 8 bases that match TRBD2. With V trimmed by 3 bases and J by 2 bases, 7 bases remained unmatched. The CDR3 is made up of 16 amino acids. Germline CDR1 and CDR2: SEHNR and FQNEAQ (reference sequence). CDR3 amino acids: CASSFITSGDTDTQYF. For the CDR3, the DNA is TGTGCCAGCAGCTTTATCACTAGCGGAGACACAGATACGCAGTATTTT.

This clone was seen a few times. This chain connects TRBV4-2 to TRBJ2-7; 9 nucleotides agree with TRBD2. This CDR3 has 16 amino acids. Germline CDR1 LGHNA, CDR2 YNFKEQ. With V trimmed by 4 bases and J by 3 bases, 10 bases remained unmatched. CDR3 sequence reads: CASSLGWLAGLYEQYF. The CDR3, as DNA: TGTGCCAGCAGCCTCGGGTGGCTAGCGGGACTCTACGAGCAGTACTTC.

The CDR3 protein is CASSQEGGVGREQFF. CDR3 coding DNA: TGCGCCAGCAGCCAAGAGGGTGGCGTGGGGCGTGAGCAGTTCTTC. V is TRBV4-1 and J is TRBJ2-1, with D possibly TRBD1 on 5 matching bases. Trimming shortened V by 0 bases and J by 9 bases, and 15 bases separated the two germline ends. Per the germline V gene, CDR1 is MGHRA and CDR2 is YSYEKL. The CDR3 is 15 residues long.

V and J are TRBV7-8 and TRBJ2-7; D is uncertain. V was trimmed by 5 bases and J by 1 base, leaving 15 bases between them. CDR1 and CDR2 from the germline V gene are SGHVS and FQNEAQ. The CDR3 is 15 amino acids. CDR3 sequence reads: CASSHRRIASYEQYF. DNA of the CDR3: TGTGCCAGCAGCCACCGTCGCATAGCTTCCTACGAGCAGTACTTC. The whole variable domain, remainder taken from reference TRBV7-8 and TRBJ2-7, is GAGVSQSPRYKVAKRGQDVALRCDPISGHVSLFWYQQALGQGPEFLTYFQNEAQLDKSGLPSDRFFAERPEGSVSTLKIQRTQQEDSAVYLCASSHRRIASYEQYFGPGTRLTVT.

Only one count was recorded for this clone. The chain carries TRBV10-3 and TRBJ2-2; 7 nucleotides line up with TRBD1. The CDR3 consists of 16 residues. CDR1 ENHRY and CDR2 SYGVKD come from the germline V gene. The junction had 7 bases not matched to a gene; V was cut back by 2 bases and J by 4 bases. CDR3 nucleotides: TGTGCCATCAGTGAGCGGGACAGCCTGCTCACCGGGGAGCTGTTTTTT. Its protein product is CAISERDSLLTGELFF.

Points on this clone: Other DNA sequences within the sample encode an identical CDR3. This sequence joins TRBV7-9 and TRBJ2-7; 7 bases agree with TRBD2. With V trimmed by 1 base and J by 0 bases, 6 bases remained unmatched. Germline V gene lookup returns CDR1 SEHNR and CDR2 FQNEAQ (reference sequence). The CDR3 consists of 16 residues. The CDR3 DNA follows: TGTGCCAGCAGCTTAGTCGGGCTAGCGGCCTCCTACGAGCAGTACTTC. Its translation is CASSLVGLAASYEQYF.

This rearrangement joins TRBV6-5 to TRBJ1-2, with a weak D call TRBD1 (6 bases). The V and J ends lost 4 bases and 4 bases respectively, with 10 bases between them. The germline gives CDR1 MNHEY, CDR2 SVGAGI. CDR3 length: 13 amino acids. The CDR3 loop reads CASSLRDTYGYTF. The CDR3 bases are TGTGCCAGCAGTTTACGGGACACCTATGGCTACACCTTC.

The rearrangement links TRBV2 to TRBJ1-4; 8 bases line up with TRBD1. Trimming took 8 bases from V and 6 from J; bases not matched to a gene: 8. This CDR3 region has 14 residues. Germline loops: CDR1 SNHLY, CDR2 FYNNEI. The CDR3 DNA reads as TGTGCCAGCGGCCGGACAGGGATCGATGAAAAACTGTTTTTT. Amino acids: CASGRTGIDEKLFF. The variable domain in full, with the rest retrieved from reference TRBV2 and TRBJ1-4, is EPEVTQTPSHQVTQMGQEVILRCVPISNHLYFYWYRQILGQKVEFLVSFYNNEISEKSEIFDDQFSVERPDGSNFTLKIRSTKLEDSAMYFCASGRTGIDEKLFFGSGTQLSVL.

The V call is TRBV6-1, the J call TRBJ1-3, with 10 bases lining up with TRBD1. This CDR3 contains 18 residues. With V trimmed by 4 bases and J by 7 bases, 16 bases remained unmatched. CDR1 MNHNS and CDR2 SASEGT come from the germline V gene. CDR3 amino acids: CASSGGQGGISRVNTIYF. The DNA of the CDR3 is TGTGCCAGCAGTGGCGGACAGGGGGGAATTTCGCGCGTGAACACCATATATTTT.

The rearrangement links TRBV5-1 to TRBJ1-2; D is unresolved. The V gene's germline CDR1 is SGHRS and CDR2 YFSETQ. The CDR3 length is 15 residues. Trimming took 0 bases from V and 4 from J, leaving 13 bases between them. The DNA of the CDR3 is TGCGCCAGCAGCTTGGATGGGCCGATTACCTATGGCTACACCTTC. It specifies CASSLDGPITYGYTF.

The rearrangement uses TRBV2 and TRBJ2-3; 7 nucleotides align to TRBD2. The CDR3 has 15 residues. Per germline, CDR1 SNHLY and CDR2 FYNNEI. J gave up 0 bases and V 8 bases, and 8 bases lay outside the gene matches. The CDR3 here is CASLVASGSTDTQYF. CDR3 DNA sequence: TGTGCCAGCCTAGTGGCTAGCGGAAGCACAGATACGCAGTATTTT.

The genes are TRBV20-1 and TRBJ2-1, with no clear D. CDR1 is DFQATT and CDR2 is SNEGSKA in the germline V gene (reference sequence). The CDR3 is 11 residues long. V lost 8 bases to trimming and J lost 10 bases, with 15 bases between them. CDR3 region: CSPQVLGEQFF. The DNA for the CDR3 is TGCAGTCCCCAGGTCCTCGGAGAGCAGTTCTTC.

J is TRBJ2-5 and V is TRBV28, with 8 bases fitting TRBD1. The CDR3 is made up of 15 amino acids. Germline CDR1 MDHEN, CDR2 SYDVKM. The junction had 7 bases not matched to a gene; V was cut back by 6 bases and J by 1 base. The chain's CDR3 is CASSNSQGAQETQYF. The CDR3 DNA follows: TGTGCCAGCAGCAACTCTCAGGGGGCCCAAGAGACCCAGTACTTC. Filled out from reference TRBV28 and TRBJ2-5, the complete variable domain reads DVKVTQSSRYLVKRTGEKVFLECVQDMDHENMFWYRQDPGLGLRLIYFSYDVKMKEKGDIPEGYSVSREKKERFSLILESASTNQTSMYLCASSNSQGAQETQYFGPGTRLLVL.

This clone has only one observation. The rearrangement uses TRBV4-1 and TRBJ1-5; possibly TRBD1 for D (6 bases). Germline V gene sequence: CDR1 MGHRA, CDR2 YSYEKL. V lost 0 bases and J lost 9, with 12 bases in between. The CDR3 has 14 residues. The chain's CDR3 is CASSQDTGFRPQHF. In nucleotides, the CDR3 is TGCGCCAGCAGCCAAGACACAGGGTTTCGGCCCCAGCATTTT.

The chain combines TRBV11-2 with TRBJ1-6; 7 bases fit TRBD1. The CDR3 has 15 amino acids. Looked up from germline, CDR1 is SGHAT and CDR2 is FQNNGV. The V and J ends lost 5 bases and 5 bases, in that order; junction bases with no gene match: 6. This CDR3 is CASSTLTGNNSPLHF. Written as DNA, the CDR3 is TGTGCCAGCAGCACGCTGACAGGGAATAATTCACCCCTCCACTTT. The whole variable domain, remainder taken from reference TRBV11-2 and TRBJ1-6, is EAGVAQSPRYKIIEKRQSVAFWCNPISGHATLYWYQQILGQGPKLLIQFQNNGVVDDSQLPKDRFSAERLKGVDSTLKIQPAKLEDSAVYLCASSTLTGNNSPLHFGNGTRLTVT.

The rearrangement joins TRBV6-5 to TRBJ1-2; TRBD1 aligns across 7 bases. Germline assignment: CDR1 MNHEY and CDR2 SVGAGI. With V trimmed by 6 bases and J by 7 bases, 14 bases remained unmatched. There are 15 residues in the CDR3. The CDR3 DNA reads TGTGCCAGCAGCACTACCGGGACAGCGTTGGGTGGCTACACCTTC. Protein: CASSTTGTALGGYTF.

The rearrangement joins TRBV6-1 to TRBJ2-7; 7 positions match TRBD1. Trimming took 3 bases from V and 0 from J; bases not matched to a gene: 8. The germline V gene has CDR1 MNHNS and CDR2 SASEGT. The CDR3 consists of 16 residues. The CDR3 protein is CASSDTGQRGSYEQYF. In DNA form, the CDR3 reads TGTGCCAGCAGTGATACGGGACAGCGCGGCTCCTACGAGCAGTACTTC.

V and J are TRBV6-6 and TRBJ1-1, with 8 bases fitting TRBD1. J was trimmed by 1 base and V by 5 bases; bases with no gene match: 12. The CDR3 length is 17 residues. Germline lookup yields CDR1 MNHNY and CDR2 SVGAGI (reference sequence). The CDR3 DNA is TGTGCCAGCAGTCGCCCGGGACAGGCGCTTGGGAACACTGAAGCTTTCTTT. As protein: CASSRPGQALGNTEAFF.

The V gene is TRBV10-1, the J gene TRBJ2-3, with a possible D match to TRBD2 (6 bases). The CDR3 extends over 16 amino acids. Deletions cut 6 bases from V and 2 bases from J, with 18 bases between. In germline, CDR1 is WNHNN, CDR2 SYGVQD (reference sequence). The CDR3, as DNA: TGCGCCAGCAGCTATCGAACTAGCCCAAACACAGATACGCAGTATTTT. It is translated as CASSYRTSPNTDTQYF.

This chain joins TRBV6-5 and TRBJ1-1; TRBD1 agrees at 8 bases. The CDR3 runs to 15 residues. V shed 7 bases, J shed 4 bases, and the junction held 11 bases outside the gene matches. The V gene's germline CDR1 is MNHEY and CDR2 SVGAGI. This chain's CDR3 is CASKINQGAGTEAFF. The CDR3 nucleotides read TGTGCCAGCAAGATCAACCAGGGGGCGGGCACTGAAGCTTTCTTT.

The chain combines TRBV15 with TRBJ1-2; possible D gene TRBD1, 6 bases. The CDR3 runs to 17 residues. V lost 0 bases and J lost 1, with 15 bases in between. Germline values: CDR1 LNHNV, CDR2 YYDKDF (reference sequence). The CDR3 protein is CATSRDLLRTDNYGYTF. For the CDR3, the DNA is TGTGCCACCAGCAGAGATCTGCTTAGGACAGATAACTATGGCTACACCTTC.

This clone appeared a single time. The CDR3 DNA is TGTGCCAGCAGCCAAAGTCAGGCAGAGTCCTATGGCTACACCTTC. Residues: CASSQSQAESYGYTF. V gene TRBV4-2 combines with J gene TRBJ1-2; D gene uncertain. CDR3 length: 15 amino acids. CDR1 is LGHNA and CDR2 is YNFKEQ in the germline V gene. V was cut by 2 bases and J by 4 bases, with 14 bases left in between.

The chain employs TRBV4-3 and TRBJ2-2; no definite D call. In germline, CDR1 is LGHNA, CDR2 YSLEER. This CDR3 spans 14 amino acids. Trimming took 1 base from V and 9 from J, leaving 12 bases between them. DNA of the CDR3: TGCGCCAGCAGCCAAGGGGCCCCTTCGAGGGAGCTGTTTTTT. Translating it yields CASSQGAPSRELFF.

The count of this clone is one. The genes are TRBV13 and TRBJ1-1; D not resolved. This CDR3 has 13 residues. Looked up from germline, CDR1 is PRHDT and CDR2 is FYEKMQ (reference sequence). V was cut by 3 bases and J by 4 bases, with 9 bases left in between. CDR3 sequence (DNA): TGTGCCAGCAGCTTCGGAGTTGGCACTGAAGCTTTCTTT. Translated: CASSFGVGTEAFF.

This clone appeared once. Relative to the germline gene, one junction end is altered; a read error may explain this. The chain joins TRBV7-7 to TRBJ2-7; D ambiguous. CDR1 is SSHAT, CDR2 FNYEAQ, per germline (reference sequence). The CDR3 is 13 residues long. CDR3 nucleotides: TGTGCTAGCAGCTTACGCCAAGCCCACGAGCAGTACTTC. Translated: CASSLRQAHEQYF.

This sequence joins TRBV5-8 and TRBJ2-7, with 7 bases fitting TRBD2. The junction had 8 bases not matched to a gene; V was cut back by 0 bases and J by 2 bases. Germline CDR1 and CDR2: SGHTS and YDEGEE. The CDR3 is made up of 16 amino acids. Here the CDR3 reads CASSLGASGRAYEQYF. The DNA for the CDR3 is TGTGCCAGCAGCTTGGGGGCTAGCGGCAGAGCCTACGAGCAGTACTTC.

The chain recombines TRBV28 with TRBJ2-5, with TRBD1 as a possible D gene (6 bases). CDR3 size: 12 residues. V gave up 11 bases and J gave up 4 bases, with 14 bases separating them. Germline V gene data show CDR1 as MDHEN and CDR2 as SYDVKM. Here the CDR3 DNA reads TGTGCCGGCAACAGGGTGGGAGAGACCCAGTACTTC. Protein sequence: CAGNRVGETQYF.